This entry is about one TCR beta chain. These data originate in a study of blood T cell repertoires in COVID-19. At the level of the study: Samples taken during acute and convalescent COVID-19 were collected in the United States, Italy and Spain. Nucleic acid was either cDNA or gDNA, and it came from T cells, B-cell-depleted T cells, or PBMCs.

Original handling: How many nucleated cells were present was estimated from reference gene primer amplification. Produced via immunoSEQ multiplex PCR; TCRdb's table is partial and in-frame only. V and J calls and clone size are copied from that table; D and trimming were computed from the DNA. Of about 100,000 clones in the sample, around four fifths were seen once. The sequence came from a woman aged 70-85 years with acute or convalescent COVID-19. The sequenced sample was peripheral blood.

CDR3 protein: CASSRQGYQPQHF. The CDR3 nucleotides read TGTGCCAGCAGCAGACAGGGCTATCAGCCCCAGCATTTT. The chain links TRBV2 to TRBJ1-5; TRBD1 matches at 7 bases. V was pared by 6 bases and J by 5 bases, with 4 bases of the junction left unmatched. The CDR3 loop spans 13 amino acids. Germline V CDR1 and CDR2: SNHLY, FYNNEI.